The 20 T cell receptor beta chains listed next were all sequenced from one sample in a study of CD8 T cells in ankylosing spondylitis. TCRdb reprocessed the 5' RACE reads with MiXCR, giving one entry per CDR3 protein. The repertoire holds under 300,000 distinct CDR3 sequences, with around 11% as singletons. The sequenced sample was blood, either unsorted or a sorted T cell fraction (not recorded which). The origin of the receptors is a male donor with ankylosing spondylitis or in good health (not recorded which).

This clonotype appeared many times. V and J are TRBV7-2 and TRBJ1-2; 8 nucleotides match TRBD1. The junction had 11 bases not matched to a gene; V was cut back by 4 bases and J by 4 bases. CDR3 length: 16 amino acids. CDR1 is SGHTA and CDR2 is FQGNSA in the germline V gene. The CDR3 DNA sequence: TGTGCCAGCAGCTCGATCTACCGGGACAGGCTCTATGGCTACACCTTC. It yields the protein CASSSIYRDRLYGYTF.

This clonotype appeared many times. The chain links TRBV4-1 to TRBJ2-5, with D possibly being TRBD2 (6 bases). With 2 bases removed from V and 6 bases from J, the gap between germline ends came to 13 bases. The CDR3 has 14 residues. Germline-derived CDR1 and CDR2 are MGHRA and YSYEKL. The CDR3 reads CASSQRPGGQTQYF. CDR3 bases: TGCGCCAGCAGCCAAAGACCCGGGGGTCAGACCCAGTACTTC.

This chain uses TRBV11-1 with TRBJ2-1; 10 bases are shared with TRBD2. Looked up from germline, CDR1 is SGHAT and CDR2 is FQDESV (reference sequence). After removal of 6 bases from V and 10 bases from J, the junction contained 21 bases not matched to a gene. The CDR3 length is 18 residues. DNA of the CDR3: TGTGCCAGCAGTCTCCCCTTCCGACTAGCGGGCCTTACCCCCGAGCAGTTCTTC. Protein: CASSLPFRLAGLTPEQFF.

This clonotype was counted at least ten times. J is TRBJ2-2 and V is TRBV7-3, with D perhaps matching TRBD2 (5 bases). V was trimmed by 3 bases and J by 3 bases, leaving 8 bases between them. CDR1 is SGHTA, CDR2 FQGTGA, per germline. The CDR3 has 14 amino acids. The CDR3 loop is CASSLDSYTGELFF. In nucleotides, the CDR3 is TGTGCCAGCAGCTTGGACTCCTACACCGGGGAGCTGTTTTTT.

Only a few counts were recorded for this clonotype. This chain uses TRBV5-1 with TRBJ2-6; D unclear. Germline V gene lookup returns CDR1 SGHRS and CDR2 YFSETQ. CDR3 size: 16 residues. The V gene lost 4 bases and the J gene lost 1 base, with 12 bases spanning the gap. The CDR3 here is CASSPVVQSGANVLTF. DNA for the CDR3: TGCGCCAGCAGCCCCGTGGTCCAATCTGGGGCCAACGTCCTGACTTTC.

This clonotype was found many times. The chain combines TRBV12-3 or TRBV12-4 with TRBJ2-5; D is ambiguous. V lost 6 bases, J lost 4 bases, and 12 bases lay in between. This CDR3 contains 13 residues. This chain's CDR3 is CASSNQRVETQYF. As DNA, the CDR3 is TGTGCCAGCAGCAACCAAAGGGTAGAGACCCAGTACTTC.

The V and J genes are TRBV5-1 and TRBJ2-1; D not certain. Germline V gene sequence: CDR1 SGHRS, CDR2 YFSETQ. Trimming removed 2 bases from V and 7 bases from J, with 13 bases in between. The CDR3 covers 14 residues. CDR3 region: CASSFDPDRNEQFF. The DNA of the CDR3 is TGCGCCAGCAGCTTTGATCCGGATCGGAATGAGCAGTTCTTC.

Many counts were recorded for this clonotype. V is TRBV20-1 and J is TRBJ1-2, with D unclear. V lost 1 base to trimming and J lost 6 bases, with 12 bases between them. This CDR3 comprises 13 residues. Germline values: CDR1 DFQATT, CDR2 SNEGSKA (reference sequence). CDR3 DNA sequence: TGCAGTGCTAGAGGGGGAGGCTGGGATGGCTACACCTTC. The encoded protein is CSARGGGWDGYTF.

This clonotype was counted a few times. A much larger clone sits a single nucleotide away, making a read error possible. The genes are TRBV29-1 and TRBJ2-2; 11 bases agree with TRBD1. Per the germline V gene, CDR1 is SQVTM and CDR2 is ANQGSEA. V was clipped by 7 bases and J by 10 bases; unmatched bases: 8. The CDR3 is made up of 13 amino acids. The CDR3, as DNA: TGCAGCGCGGGACAGGGGGTTCACGCGGAGCTGTTTTTT. It yields the protein CSAGQGVHAELFF.

This clonotype was observed many times. The chain carries TRBV28 and TRBJ2-2; 12 bases match TRBD1. The CDR3 has 15 residues. Trimming cost V 5 bases and J 9 bases; bases outside gene matches: 7. Germline-derived CDR1 and CDR2 are MDHEN and SYDVKM. The CDR3 DNA follows: TGTGCCAGCAGTAGACCGGGACAGGGGGCCTGGGAGCTGTTTTTT. It specifies CASSRPGQGAWELFF.

This chain connects TRBV4-1 to TRBJ2-3; D is unresolved. CDR1 and CDR2 (germline): MGHRA, YSYEKL. The CDR3 has 15 amino acids. Trimming took off 0 bases at V and 2 bases at J, with 9 bases between the two ends. CDR3 DNA sequence: TGCGCCAGCAGCCAAGACCGGCAGACCACAGATACGCAGTATTTT. Amino acid sequence: CASSQDRQTTDTQYF.

Ten or more counts support this clonotype. This chain joins TRBV29-1 and TRBJ1-2, with D possibly TRBD1 on 6 matching bases. CDR1 and CDR2 from the germline V gene are SQVTM and ANQGSEA. The CDR3 has 13 amino acids. V was clipped by 3 bases and J by 4 bases, with 12 bases between them. As DNA, the CDR3 is TGCAGCGTTGATTCAGGGGTGGGCTATGGCTACACCTTC. Translation: CSVDSGVGYGYTF.

This clonotype was picked up many times. The CDR3 bases are TGTGCCAGCATTATCATGTCCGATGAGCAGTTCTTC. Amino acids: CASIIMSDEQFF. The gene calls are TRBV5-6 and TRBJ2-1; D is ambiguous. CDR1 SGHDT and CDR2 YYEEEE come from the germline V gene. There are 12 residues in the CDR3. Trimming pared 6 bases from V and 8 bases from J, leaving 12 bases between.

This clonotype was detected a few times. V usage is TRBV11-1 and J usage is TRBJ2-7, with 9 bases aligning to TRBD1. The CDR3 sequence is 15 residues long. Trimming cost V 5 bases and J 3 bases; bases outside gene matches: 8. From germline, CDR1 is SGHAT and CDR2 FQDESV (reference sequence). The CDR3 bases are TGTGCCAGCAGCCAGACCGGGACAGGGTACTACGAGCAGTACTTC. This encodes CASSQTGTGYYEQYF.

This clonotype was detected many times. The V gene is TRBV12-3 or TRBV12-4, the J gene TRBJ2-4; D remains unclear. V shed 4 bases and J shed 6 bases, with 13 bases lying between them. The CDR3 contains 14 residues. The CDR3 region is CASSSLVSPNIQYF. In nucleotides, the CDR3 is TGTGCCAGCAGTTCCTTAGTTAGCCCAAACATTCAGTACTTC.

This clonotype was seen a handful of times. CDR3: CASSSAGTGNTEAFF. CDR3 DNA sequence: TGTGCCAGCAGTTCGGCCGGGACAGGGAACACTGAAGCTTTCTTT. The V gene is TRBV28, the J gene TRBJ1-1; 8 nucleotides align to TRBD1. J was trimmed by 1 base and V by 4 bases; bases with no gene match: 5. This CDR3 is built from 15 residues. Germline CDR1 MDHEN, CDR2 SYDVKM.

V usage is TRBV2 and J usage is TRBJ2-7; 9 bases match TRBD2. V shed 6 bases and J 4 bases; nucleotides not matched to a gene: 13. CDR3 size: 16 residues. Germline V CDR1 and CDR2: SNHLY, FYNNEI. CDR3 in DNA: TGTGCCAGCAGATTCGGGACTAGCCCCGGACTGTACGAGCAGTACTTC. Its translation is CASRFGTSPGLYEQYF.

This clonotype appeared many times. The CDR3 loop is CASTRTGTGASNNEQFF. CDR3 sequence (DNA): TGTGCCAGCACTAGAACCGGGACAGGGGCTAGTAACAATGAGCAGTTCTTC. The chain uses TRBV6-1 and TRBJ2-1; 10 bases align to TRBD1. The trim removed 7 bases at V and 5 bases at J, leaving 14 bases unmatched. Germline V lookup: CDR1 MNHNS, CDR2 SASEGT. The CDR3 runs to 17 residues.

This clonotype was detected many times. The chain is built from TRBV4-1 and TRBJ2-1, with D hard to call. Germline V gene data show CDR1 as MGHRA and CDR2 as YSYEKL. Trimming removed 1 base at V and 0 bases at J, with 10 bases between. This CDR3 is built from 16 residues. The CDR3 here is CASSQVDLISYNEQFF. CDR3 nucleotides: TGCGCCAGCAGCCAAGTGGATCTCATCTCCTACAATGAGCAGTTCTTC.

This clonotype was counted at least ten times. This chain connects TRBV5-5 to TRBJ2-7; unclear D gene. This CDR3 has 14 amino acids. Trimming removed 0 bases at V and 0 bases at J, with 7 bases between. CDR1 SGHKS and CDR2 YYEKEE come from the germline V gene (reference sequence). CDR3 nucleotide sequence: TGTGCCAGCAGCTTGGCTTTTGCCTCCTACGAGCAGTACTTC. It specifies CASSLAFASYEQYF.